This T cell receptor (beta chain) was sequenced for a study of human T cells and chemical hapten exposure. General study findings and limits: No shift was seen in TCRs above 1 in 1000 frequency with DPC sensitization.

TCRdb passed the RACE reads through MiXCR, listing each CDR3 protein once. The table has just over 350,000 distinct CDR3 sequences, roughly 6.3% seen once. The ends were cut back, 6 bases at V and 0 bases at J, with 15 bases in the middle. Germline V gene sequence: CDR1 MDHEN, CDR2 SYDVKM. This CDR3 has 15 residues. As regards this clonotype: The antigen is not known.

Time point defined: patch test 2, 6 weeks after DPC sensitization. As for treatment: therapeutic diphenylcyclopropenone sensitization with weekly scalp DPC. Donors, patients with alopecia ranging from 18 to 70 years old and judged suitable for DPC, provided samples. This clonotype originated in a woman in her late teens or twenties with alopecia areata. Some clones in this sample may be carry-over from other donors' samples. The sequencing here drew on whole blood, taken in connection with sensitization to the hapten diphenylcyclopropenone (DPC). The chain uses TRBV28 and TRBJ2-7; D is perhaps TRBD2 (5 bases). CDR3 nucleotide sequence: TGTGCCAGCAGCCTAGCCAGGTCCGGCTCCTACGAGCAGTACTTC. Translating gives CASSLARSGSYEQYF.